This T cell receptor beta chain was sequenced during a study of CD8 T cells in ankylosing spondylitis. Points from the study as a whole: Matched synovial fluid from ankylosing spondylitis patients was reported to be enriched for disease-linked clones. Earlier literature documents some of the motif variants in reactive arthritis synovial fluid and blood. Peripheral blood samples showed relatively rare disease-linked clones, and these clones were CD8+.

A quantitative 5'-RACE method, one with molecular barcodes, was used to make TCR beta libraries. TCRdb re-derived calls from the 5' RACE reads in MiXCR, one entry per CDR3 protein. The sample includes 230,000 or so distinct CDR3 sequences, roughly a quarter of them seen just once. Turning to this clonotype: Its antigen is unknown.

The length of the CDR3 is 16 residues. CDR1 SGHRS and CDR2 YFSETQ come from the germline V gene. V lost 4 bases to trimming and J lost 0 bases, with 15 bases between them. The specimen sequenced was blood, either unsorted or a sorted T cell fraction (not recorded which). J is TRBJ2-3 and V is TRBV5-1, with a possible D match to TRBD2 (6 bases). This clonotype was obtained from a male donor with ankylosing spondylitis or in good health (not recorded which). This chain's CDR3 is CASSHGLQPSTDTQYF. CDR3 coding DNA: TGCGCCAGCAGCCACGGACTACAACCCAGCACAGATACGCAGTATTTT.